The 22 T cell receptor beta chains in this list originate from one sample, sequenced in a study of Tregs in tolerant kidney transplant recipients. Profiling relied on immunoSEQ multiplex PCR, and the TCRdb table lists in-frame clones only, not all of them. The repertoire holds about 240,000 clones, with around 82% as singletons. The specimen was CD4+ T cells from blood. All receptors come from a human donor in good health.

This sequence joins TRBV2 and TRBJ1-6; unclear D gene. V dropped 8 bases and J dropped 11 bases, with 19 bases sitting between them. The CDR3 is 14 residues long. Germline V gene lookup returns CDR1 SNHLY and CDR2 FYNNEI. The CDR3 coding sequence is TGTGCCAGCGTAATGGTGGTCAGCGTCGCACCCCTCCACTTT. Encoded protein: CASVMVVSVAPLHF. The variable domain in full, completed from reference TRBV2 and TRBJ1-6, reads EPEVTQTPSHQVTQMGQEVILRCVPISNHLYFYWYRQILGQKVEFLVSFYNNEISEKSEIFDDQFSVERPDGSNFTLKIRSTKLEDSAMYFCASVMVVSVAPLHFGNGTRLTVT.

This rearrangement joins TRBV7-8 to TRBJ1-4, with D possibly being TRBD1 (5 bases). The CDR3 has 14 residues. Germline V gene sequence: CDR1 SGHVS, CDR2 FQNEAQ. V was shortened by 2 bases and J by 2 bases, with 6 bases between the two germline ends. The CDR3 here is CASSLSGTNEKLFF. CDR3 nucleotides: TGTGCCAGCAGCTTATCAGGGACTAATGAAAAACTGTTTTTT. Based on the CDR3 plus reference TRBV7-8 and TRBJ1-4, the full variable domain is GAGVSQSPRYKVAKRGQDVALRCDPISGHVSLFWYQQALGQGPEFLTYFQNEAQLDKSGLPSDRFFAERPEGSVSTLKIQRTQQEDSAVYLCASSLSGTNEKLFFGSGTQLSVL.

The CDR3 nucleotides are TGCGCCAGCAGCTTGTTAGGCCAGGGGATACAAGAGACCCAGTACTTC. It translates to CASSLLGQGIQETQYF. The chain joins TRBV5-1 to TRBJ2-5, with TRBD1 as a possible D gene (6 bases). CDR1 is SGHRS and CDR2 is YFSETQ in the germline V gene. Trimming pared 1 base from V and 2 bases from J, leaving 15 bases between. The CDR3 extends over 16 amino acids.

The chain carries TRBV2 and TRBJ1-5; the D gene is possibly TRBD1 (6 bases). CDR3 length: 13 amino acids. Trimming cost V 6 bases and J 5 bases, with 11 bases left between them. Germline V CDR1 and CDR2: SNHLY, FYNNEI. The CDR3 protein is CASSKEGDQPQHF. The CDR3 DNA sequence: TGTGCCAGCAGCAAGGAGGGGGATCAGCCCCAGCATTTT.

CDR3 DNA: TGTGCCAGCAGCCAAAGGGGACTAGGGGGGCGTAGGTCCTACAATGAGCAGTTCTTC. It yields the protein CASSQRGLGGRRSYNEQFF. V usage is TRBV14 and J usage is TRBJ2-1; 8 nucleotides match TRBD2. The CDR3 has 19 residues. The junction had 13 bases not matched to a gene; V was cut back by 2 bases and J by 1 base. The germline V gene encodes CDR1 SGHDN and CDR2 FVKESK. Looking up the rest from reference TRBV14 and TRBJ2-1 gives the full variable domain: EAGVTQFPSHSVIEKGQTVTLRCDPISGHDNLYWYRRVMGKEIKFLLHFVKESKQDESGMPNNRFLAERTGGTYSTLKVQPAELEDSGVYFCASSQRGLGGRRSYNEQFFGPGTRLTVL.

This clone appeared once. The rearrangement joins TRBV5-1 to TRBJ1-1; D may be TRBD1 (5 bases). The CDR3 runs to 14 residues. CDR1 and CDR2 (germline): SGHRS, YFSETQ. The ends were cut back, 1 base at V and 5 bases at J, with 12 bases in the middle. The CDR3 DNA follows: TGCGCCAGCAGCTTGCAGGGCAGTGGGACTGAAGCTTTCTTT. This translates into CASSLQGSGTEAFF.

The chain couples TRBV5-1 to TRBJ2-1; D tentatively reads TRBD1 or TRBD2 (5 bases each). The CDR3 sequence is 16 residues long. V lost 5 bases, J lost 6 bases, and 21 bases lay in between. Germline-derived CDR1 and CDR2 are SGHRS and YFSETQ. The CDR3 sequence: CASRNGASRSGNEQFF. The CDR3 region has the DNA TGCGCCAGCAGAAACGGGGCCTCTAGGTCGGGCAATGAGCAGTTCTTC. Filled out from reference TRBV5-1 and TRBJ2-1, the complete variable domain reads KAGVTQTPRYLIKTRGQQVTLSCSPISGHRSVSWYQQTPGQGLQFLFEYFSETQRNKGNFPGRFSGRQFSNSRSEMNVSTLELGDSALYLCASRNGASRSGNEQFFGPGTRLTVL.

This sequence joins TRBV6-5 and TRBJ1-4, with D unclear. V was clipped by 5 bases and J by 5 bases, with 12 bases between them. This CDR3 spans 14 amino acids. Germline lookup yields CDR1 MNHEY and CDR2 SVGAGI. The CDR3 sequence is CASSTKNHNEKLFF. The CDR3 region has the DNA TGTGCCAGCAGTACAAAGAACCACAATGAAAAACTGTTTTTT.

The chain uses TRBV10-2 and TRBJ1-5; D not resolved. CDR3 size: 12 residues. Germline CDR1 reads WSHSY; CDR2 reads SAAADI. Trimming stripped 4 bases from V and 2 bases from J, with 3 bases between. CDR3 nucleotide sequence: TGCGCCAGCAGTGCCGGCAATCAGCCCCAGCATTTT. Amino acid sequence: CASSAGNQPQHF.

The chain carries TRBV9 and TRBJ1-6, with D uncertain. This CDR3 has 15 residues. CDR1 is SGDLS, CDR2 YYNGEE, per germline. V was shortened by 3 bases and J by 5 bases, with 12 bases between the two germline ends. CDR3 protein: CASSEAPLNNSPLHF. The CDR3 DNA is TGTGCCAGCAGCGAAGCCCCACTCAATAATTCACCCCTCCACTTT.

This clone was seen once. The chain employs TRBV30 and TRBJ1-2, with a weak D call TRBD1 (6 bases). Trimming pared 4 bases from V and 0 bases from J, leaving 12 bases between. The V gene's germline CDR1 is GTSNPN and CDR2 SVGIG (reference sequence). The CDR3 is 14 amino acids. CDR3 DNA: TGTGCCTGGACTGGACAGCTTGCTAACTATGGCTACACCTTC. Translation gives CAWTGQLANYGYTF.

J is TRBJ1-2 and V is TRBV9; TRBD1 aligns across 8 bases. CDR3 length: 15 amino acids. The germline V gene has CDR1 SGDLS and CDR2 YYNGEE. J was trimmed by 5 bases and V by 0 bases; bases with no gene match: 6. This CDR3 is CASSVAGGGWYGYTF. The CDR3 nucleotides read TGTGCCAGCAGCGTAGCAGGGGGCGGTTGGTATGGCTACACCTTC.

J is TRBJ2-4 and V is TRBV5-4; D might be TRBD1 or TRBD2, each matching 5 bases. This CDR3 is 13 amino acids long. V lost 0 bases to trimming and J lost 8 bases, with 9 bases between them. From germline, CDR1 is SGHNT and CDR2 YYREEE (reference sequence). CDR3 sequence reads: CASSLDQGDIQYF. CDR3 DNA sequence: TGTGCCAGCAGCTTGGACCAGGGAGACATTCAGTACTTC.

In its sample, this clone was seen a few times. The chain recombines TRBV11-2 with TRBJ1-2; 8 bases are a match to TRBD1. In germline, CDR1 is SGHAT, CDR2 FQNNGV. CDR3 length: 14 residues. The V and J ends lost 4 bases and 7 bases, in that order; junction bases with no gene match: 8. The CDR3 DNA sequence: TGTGCCAGCAGCTCGGGACAGGCCCTGGGTGGCTACACCTTC. Protein: CASSSGQALGGYTF.

This clone was recorded once. The chain employs TRBV18 and TRBJ2-5; TRBD2 matches 11 bases. The CDR3 contains 16 residues. Germline V gene sequence: CDR1 KGHSH, CDR2 LQKENI. J lost 2 bases, V lost 2 bases, and 4 bases had no gene match. This CDR3 is CASSPDTSGSQETQYF. CDR3 sequence (DNA): TGTGCCAGCTCACCAGACACTAGCGGGAGTCAAGAGACCCAGTACTTC.

This chain uses TRBV7-7 with TRBJ2-5, with D unclear. This CDR3 is 13 amino acids long. V was shortened by 1 base and J by 2 bases, with 5 bases between the two germline ends. Germline V lookup: CDR1 SSHAT, CDR2 FNYEAQ (reference sequence). CDR3 nucleotides: TGTGCCAGCAGCTTAGGCCTTCAAGAGACCCAGTACTTC. Protein: CASSLGLQETQYF. Drawing the rest from reference TRBV7-7 and TRBJ2-5, the complete variable domain is GAGVSQSPRYKVTKRGQDVTLRCDPISSHATLYWYQQALGQGPEFLTYFNYEAQPDKSGLPSDRFSAERPEGSISTLTIQRTEQRDSAMYRCASSLGLQETQYFGPGTRLLVL.

The chain employs TRBV10-2 and TRBJ1-2; D ambiguous. This CDR3 has 15 residues. The V end was cut by 1 base, the J end by 0 bases, with 9 bases between. CDR1 is WSHSY, CDR2 SAAADI, per germline. CDR3 sequence: CASSEFGQSNYGYTF. In DNA, the CDR3 is TGCGCCAGCAGTGAGTTCGGCCAATCTAACTATGGCTACACCTTC.

This clone turned up a few times. The chain uses TRBV6-5 and TRBJ1-2, with 11 bases matching TRBD1. The CDR3 spans 15 residues. In germline, CDR1 is MNHEY, CDR2 SVGAGI. V dropped 0 bases and J dropped 4; count of bases not matched to a gene: 1. The CDR3 reads CASSYSGTGGYGYTF. The DNA for the CDR3 is TGTGCCAGCAGTTACTCAGGGACAGGGGGCTATGGCTACACCTTC.

V gene TRBV5-4 combines with J gene TRBJ1-1; 7 bases align to TRBD1. Germline loops: CDR1 SGHNT, CDR2 YYREEE (reference sequence). The V gene end was trimmed by 4 bases and the J gene end by 4 bases; junction bases not matched to a gene: 1. The CDR3 length is 12 residues. CDR3 DNA sequence: TGTGCCAGCAGCCCAGGGGGCACTGAAGCTTTCTTT. This encodes CASSPGGTEAFF.

The chain has TRBV19 and TRBJ2-7; 9 bases agree with TRBD1. Trimming cost V 10 bases and J 6 bases; bases outside gene matches: 22. The CDR3 runs 17 residues. Germline V gene data show CDR1 as LNHDA and CDR2 as SQIVND (reference sequence). The CDR3 DNA sequence: TGTGCCACCATCCGGGACAGGGATCCTACTACCTGTTGCGAGCAGTACTTC. Protein product: CATIRDRDPTTCCEQYF.

The rearrangement uses TRBV2 and TRBJ1-2; TRBD1 is a possible D gene (6 bases). With 4 bases removed from V and 5 bases from J, the gap between germline ends came to 14 bases. Germline CDR1 and CDR2: SNHLY and FYNNEI. CDR3 length: 14 residues. The CDR3 loop reads CASSVGGGEYGYTF. The CDR3 DNA is TGTGCCAGCAGTGTTGGGGGCGGCGAGTATGGCTACACCTTC.

This clone was seen only once. The genes are TRBV5-1 and TRBJ2-1; 9 nucleotides match TRBD1. Per the germline V gene, CDR1 is SGHRS and CDR2 is YFSETQ. V lost 0 bases and J lost 6; bases outside the gene matches: 7. The CDR3 consists of 16 residues. The CDR3 region is CASSLGSGTGFNEQFF. The CDR3 DNA reads TGCGCCAGCAGCTTGGGTTCCGGGACAGGGTTCAATGAGCAGTTCTTC.